One and the same sample provided the 11 T cell receptor beta chains below, sequenced in a study of CD8 T cells in Susac syndrome. An input of roughly 0.5 to 1 ug of RNA was subjected to reverse transcription using random hexamers. TCRdb re-called the immunoSEQ multiplex PCR reads with MiXCR, one entry per CDR3 protein. The table has 250,000 to 300,000 distinct CDR3 sequences, 85% seen once. The sequenced sample consisted of CD8+ T cells from PBMCs. These receptors came from a human donor with multiple sclerosis.

The CDR3 sequence is CAREGGNEQFF. The CDR3 nucleotides are TGTGCCAGAGAGGGTGGGAATGAGCAGTTCTTC. This chain connects TRBV7-9 to TRBJ2-1; D is perhaps TRBD2 (5 bases). This CDR3 contains 11 residues. V shed 9 bases and J shed 7 bases, with 10 bases lying between them. CDR1 SEHNR and CDR2 FQNEAQ come from the germline V gene (reference sequence).

This clonotype was seen more than once but under ten times. The chain links TRBV9 to TRBJ2-7; D possibly uses TRBD1 or TRBD2 (5 bases each). Germline CDR1 reads SGDLS; CDR2 reads YYNGEE. The CDR3 is 13 amino acids. V lost 3 bases to trimming and J lost 2 bases, with 9 bases between them. CDR3 protein: CASSAGPAYEQYF. The CDR3 region has the DNA TGTGCCAGCAGCGCGGGACCGGCCTACGAGCAGTACTTC.

This sequence joins TRBV4-1 and TRBJ1-2; 9 bases are a match to TRBD1. J lost 4 bases, V lost 1 base, and 4 bases had no gene match. This CDR3 has 15 amino acids. CDR1 MGHRA and CDR2 YSYEKL come from the germline V gene. The CDR3 sequence: CASSQVTGGVYGYTF. The CDR3 DNA sequence: TGCGCCAGCAGCCAAGTGACAGGGGGGGTCTATGGCTACACCTTC.

The CDR3 DNA sequence: TGTGCCAGCACGTTGGACCCGTACGAGCAGTACTTC. Encoded protein: CASTLDPYEQYF. V gene TRBV6-2 or TRBV6-3 combines with J gene TRBJ2-7; D gene unclear. This CDR3 has 12 residues. Germline CDR1 and CDR2: MNHEY and SVGEGT. With 7 bases removed from V and 4 bases from J, the gap between germline ends came to 11 bases.

The genes are TRBV20-1 and TRBJ2-7; 9 bases fit TRBD1. In germline, CDR1 is DFQATT, CDR2 SNEGSKA (reference sequence). The CDR3 is made up of 16 amino acids. J gave up 4 bases and V 0 bases, and 10 bases lay outside the gene matches. This CDR3 reads CSARDPGQGKSYEQYF. The CDR3 DNA is TGCAGTGCTAGAGATCCGGGACAGGGAAAGAGTTACGAGCAGTACTTC.

J is TRBJ2-7 and V is TRBV4-3; D gene unclear. Germline CDR1 reads LGHNA; CDR2 reads YSLEER. Trimming left V 0 bases short and J 2 bases short, with 14 bases between. This CDR3 spans 16 amino acids. In nucleotides, the CDR3 is TGCGCCAGCAGCCAAGATACGACACCCGCCGCCTACGAGCAGTACTTC. Translating gives CASSQDTTPAAYEQYF.

This clonotype was picked up a small number of times. V usage is TRBV6-1 and J usage is TRBJ2-1; D possibly corresponds to TRBD1 (5 bases). The CDR3 sequence is 11 residues long. The V gene's germline CDR1 is MNHNS and CDR2 SASEGT. Trimming removed 4 bases from V and 9 bases from J, with 7 bases in between. The CDR3 sequence: CASSGGGEQFF. The CDR3 DNA reads TGTGCCAGCAGTGGGGGCGGTGAGCAGTTCTTC.

V is TRBV27 and J is TRBJ1-1; possibly TRBD1 for D (5 bases). Germline lookup yields CDR1 MNHEY and CDR2 SMNVEV (reference sequence). V was clipped by 2 bases and J by 4 bases, with 11 bases between them. The CDR3 covers 14 residues. The chain's CDR3 is CASSLNGGGTEAFF. As DNA, the CDR3 is TGTGCCAGCAGTTTAAACGGTGGGGGCACTGAAGCTTTCTTT.

The V and J genes are TRBV12-3 or TRBV12-4 and TRBJ1-5; D is uncertain. This CDR3 spans 19 amino acids. The V and J ends lost 5 bases and 0 bases respectively, with 23 bases between them. The CDR3 reads CASSLGPGKRAYSNQPQHF. DNA for the CDR3: TGTGCCAGCAGTCTCGGTCCGGGTAAGAGGGCCTATAGCAATCAGCCCCAGCATTTT.

In its sample, this clonotype was seen once. The chain is built from TRBV19 and TRBJ2-7, with D perhaps TRBD2 (5 bases). Germline V lookup: CDR1 LNHDA, CDR2 SQIVND (reference sequence). The V end was cut by 1 base, the J end by 3 bases, with 16 bases between. CDR3 length: 16 residues. The CDR3 loop is CASSIVSGGGLYEQYF. CDR3 in DNA: TGTGCCAGTAGTATAGTGTCAGGAGGAGGCCTCTACGAGCAGTACTTC.

The chain carries TRBV11-2 and TRBJ2-3; D might be TRBD2 (5 bases). CDR3 size: 17 residues. CDR1 is SGHAT and CDR2 is FQNNGV in the germline V gene. Trimming took 7 bases from V and 2 from J, leaving 22 bases between them. CDR3 bases: TGTGCCAGCACCCCCGGGCGGAGCTTCGGGATCACAGATACGCAGTATTTT. Translation: CASTPGRSFGITDTQYF.